A selection of T cell receptor beta chains follows, all from one sample in a study of shared clonotypes between healthy human individuals. Some clones are missing from TCRdb's copy, which holds only in-frame ones; the method was immunoSEQ multiplex PCR. Of more than 900,000 clones in the sample, approximately 80% were seen once. Sequenced input: memory CD4+ T cells from PBMCs. These receptors all come from a man younger than 35 in good health. Some clones in this sample may be carry-over from other donors' samples. The CDR3 runs from the conserved cysteine through the conserved F or W. D genes are given only for firm matches. Only some rows state a clone size, as once, few, many or a class for expanded clones.

TRBJ2-7 | NA | TRBV7-8 | once | CASSHEESSGSYEQYF | TGCGCCAGCAGCCACGAAGAATCAAGCGGATCCTACGAGCAGTACTTC
TRBJ1-2 | TRBD1 | TRBV29-1 | NA | CSVEDRGRDYGYTF | TGCAGCGTTGAAGACAGGGGGCGAGACTATGGCTACACCTTC
TRBJ2-1 | NA | TRBV19 | few | CASSPRWGASYEQFF | TGTGCCAGTTCTCCCCGGTGGGGAGCCTCATATGAGCAGTTCTTC
TRBJ2-7 | NA | TRBV5-1 | NA | CASTQGGGGYEQYF | TGCGCCAGTACACAGGGTGGTGGAGGGTACGAGCAGTACTTC
TRBJ2-5 | NA | TRBV14 | NA | CASSQGDWREETQYF | TGTGCCAGCAGCCAAGGAGACTGGAGGGAAGAGACCCAGTACTTC
TRBJ1-2 | NA | TRBV6-5 | few | CASSNRAGGYTF | TGTGCCAGCAGTAACAGGGCCGGTGGCTACACCTTC
TRBJ2-3 | TRBD2 | TRBV2 | NA | CASSTETSGTTDTQYF | TGTGCCAGCAGTACCGAGACTAGCGGGACTACAGATACGCAGTATTTT
TRBJ2-1 | TRBD2 | TRBV30 | NA | CAWSVRASGRGNEQFF | TGTGCCTGGAGTGTACGAGCTAGCGGGAGGGGGAATGAGCAGTTCTTC
TRBJ2-2 | TRBD2 | TRBV4-3 | NA | CASSQDVILAGDQSGELFF | TGCGCCAGCAGCCAAGATGTCATTCTAGCGGGAGATCAGTCCGGGGAGCTGTTTTTT
TRBJ2-2 | TRBD2 | TRBV5-4 | NA | CASSLFRRESSGELFF | TGTGCCAGCAGCTTGTTTAGGCGGGAGAGTTCCGGGGAGCTGTTTTTT
TRBJ1-4 | NA | TRBV2 | few | CASTLTGKLFF | TGTGCCAGCACCCTGACCGGAAAACTGTTTTTT
TRBJ2-3 | NA | TRBV4-2 | many | CASSQSLGSTDTQYF | TGTGCCAGCAGCCAATCACTCGGCTCCACAGATACGCAGTATTTT
TRBJ2-5 | NA | TRBV18 | NA | CASSSPGGKETQYF | TGTGCCAGCTCATCCCCAGGAGGGAAAGAGACCCAGTACTTC
TRBJ2-1 | NA | TRBV11-2 | NA | CASSWLRWTEQFF | TGTGCCAGCAGCTGGCTTCGTTGGACAGAGCAGTTCTTC
TRBJ2-1 | TRBD1 | TRBV28 | NA | CASSLGDSSYNEQFF | TGTGCCAGCAGTTTAGGGGACAGCTCCTACAATGAGCAGTTCTTC